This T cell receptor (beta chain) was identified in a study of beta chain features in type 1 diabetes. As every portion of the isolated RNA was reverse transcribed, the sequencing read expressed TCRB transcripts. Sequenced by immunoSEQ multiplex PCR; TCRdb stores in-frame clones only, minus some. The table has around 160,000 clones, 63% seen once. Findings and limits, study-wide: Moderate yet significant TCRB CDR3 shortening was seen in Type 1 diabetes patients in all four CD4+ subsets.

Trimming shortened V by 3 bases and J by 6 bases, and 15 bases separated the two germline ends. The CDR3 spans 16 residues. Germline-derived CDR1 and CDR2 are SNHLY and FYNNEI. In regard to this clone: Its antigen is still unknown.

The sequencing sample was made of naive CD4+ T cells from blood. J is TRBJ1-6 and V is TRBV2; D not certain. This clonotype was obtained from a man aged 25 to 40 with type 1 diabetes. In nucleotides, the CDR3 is TGTGCCAGCAGTGACGCCGGGGTTATGGGTAATTCACCCCTCCACTTT. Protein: CASSDAGVMGNSPLHF.